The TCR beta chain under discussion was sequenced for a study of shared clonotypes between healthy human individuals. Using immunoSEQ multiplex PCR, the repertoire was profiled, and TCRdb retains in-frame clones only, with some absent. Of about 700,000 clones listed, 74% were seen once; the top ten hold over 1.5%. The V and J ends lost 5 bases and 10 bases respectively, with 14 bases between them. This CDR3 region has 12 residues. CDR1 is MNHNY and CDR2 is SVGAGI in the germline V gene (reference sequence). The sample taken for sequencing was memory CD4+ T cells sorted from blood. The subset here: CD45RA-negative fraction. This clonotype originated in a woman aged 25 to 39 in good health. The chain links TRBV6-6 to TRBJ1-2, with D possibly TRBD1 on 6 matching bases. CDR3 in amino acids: CASSTSGQLYTF. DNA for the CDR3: TGTGCCAGCAGTACATCAGGACAGCTCTACACCTTC.